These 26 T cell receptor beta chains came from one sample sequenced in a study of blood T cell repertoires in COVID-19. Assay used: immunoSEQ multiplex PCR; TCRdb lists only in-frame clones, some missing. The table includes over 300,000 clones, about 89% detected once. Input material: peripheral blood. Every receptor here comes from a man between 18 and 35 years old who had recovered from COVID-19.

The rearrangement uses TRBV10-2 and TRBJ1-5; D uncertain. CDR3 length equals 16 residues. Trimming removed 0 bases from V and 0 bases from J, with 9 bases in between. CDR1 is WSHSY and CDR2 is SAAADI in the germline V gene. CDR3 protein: CASSESIAYSNQPQHF. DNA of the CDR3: TGCGCCAGCAGTGAGTCGATAGCCTATAGCAATCAGCCCCAGCATTTT.

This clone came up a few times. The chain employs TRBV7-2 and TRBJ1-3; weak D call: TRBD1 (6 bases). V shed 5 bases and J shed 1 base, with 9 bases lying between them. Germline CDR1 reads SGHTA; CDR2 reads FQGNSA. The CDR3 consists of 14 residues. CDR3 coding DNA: TGTGCCAGCAGCGTACAGGGATCTGGAAACACCATATATTTT. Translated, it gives CASSVQGSGNTIYF. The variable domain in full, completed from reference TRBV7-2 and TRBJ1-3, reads GAGVSQSPSNKVTEKGKDVELRCDPISGHTALYWYRQSLGQGLEFLIYFQGNSAPDKSGLPSDRFSAERTGGSVSTLTIQRTQQEDSAVYLCASSVQGSGNTIYFGEGSWLTVV.

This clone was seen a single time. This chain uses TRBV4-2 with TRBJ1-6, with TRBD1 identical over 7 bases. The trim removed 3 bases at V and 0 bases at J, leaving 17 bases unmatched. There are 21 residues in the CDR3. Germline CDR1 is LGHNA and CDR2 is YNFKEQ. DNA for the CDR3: TGTGCCAGCAGCCAGAGGGACAGTCAATATTCCCTTAGCTCCTATAATTCACCCCTCCACTTT. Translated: CASSQRDSQYSLSSYNSPLHF.

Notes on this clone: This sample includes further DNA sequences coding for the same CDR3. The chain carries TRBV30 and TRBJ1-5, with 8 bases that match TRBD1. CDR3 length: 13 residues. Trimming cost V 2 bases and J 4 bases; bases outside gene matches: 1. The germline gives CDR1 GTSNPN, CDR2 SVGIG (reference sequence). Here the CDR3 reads CAWSRQGNQPQHF. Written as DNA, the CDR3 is TGTGCCTGGAGTAGACAGGGGAATCAGCCCCAGCATTTT.

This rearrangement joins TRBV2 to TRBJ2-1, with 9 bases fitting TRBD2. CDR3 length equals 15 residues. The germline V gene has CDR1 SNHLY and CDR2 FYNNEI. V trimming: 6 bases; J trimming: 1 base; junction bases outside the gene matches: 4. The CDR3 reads CASRGLAGSYNEQFF. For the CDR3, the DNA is TGTGCCAGCAGGGGACTAGCCGGTTCCTACAATGAGCAGTTCTTC.

The CDR3 DNA is TGTGCCAGTAGTCTATCTAGCGGGAGCTACGAGCAGTACTTC. Protein: CASSLSSGSYEQYF. The gene calls are TRBV19 and TRBJ2-7; 10 bases fit TRBD2. Germline V gene sequence: CDR1 LNHDA, CDR2 SQIVND (reference sequence). The V and J ends lost 5 bases and 3 bases, in that order; junction bases with no gene match: 4. CDR3 size: 14 residues.

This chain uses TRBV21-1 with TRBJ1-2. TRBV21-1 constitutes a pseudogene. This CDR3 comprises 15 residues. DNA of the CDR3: TGTGCCAGCAGCCTAAGGTCCAGGGGCGGGGGAGGCTACACCTTC. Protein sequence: CASSLRSRGGGGYTF.

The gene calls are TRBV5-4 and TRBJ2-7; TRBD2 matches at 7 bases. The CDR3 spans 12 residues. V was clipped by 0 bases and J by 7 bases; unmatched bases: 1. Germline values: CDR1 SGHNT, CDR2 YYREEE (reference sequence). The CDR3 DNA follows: TGTGCCAGCAGCTTGGGGGAGGGAGAGCAGTACTTC. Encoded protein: CASSLGEGEQYF.

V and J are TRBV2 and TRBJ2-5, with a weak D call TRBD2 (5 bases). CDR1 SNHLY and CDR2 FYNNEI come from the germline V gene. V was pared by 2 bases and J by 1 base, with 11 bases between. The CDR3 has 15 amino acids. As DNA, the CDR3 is TGTGCCAGCAGTGAACAACGGGATCTCCAAGAGACCCAGTACTTC. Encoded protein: CASSEQRDLQETQYF.

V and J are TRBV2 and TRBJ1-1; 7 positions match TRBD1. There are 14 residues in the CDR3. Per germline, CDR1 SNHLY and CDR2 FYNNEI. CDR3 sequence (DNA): TGTGCTAAAGCAAGGGGGCCCAGTAACACTGAAGCTTTCTTT. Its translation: CAKARGPSNTEAFF.

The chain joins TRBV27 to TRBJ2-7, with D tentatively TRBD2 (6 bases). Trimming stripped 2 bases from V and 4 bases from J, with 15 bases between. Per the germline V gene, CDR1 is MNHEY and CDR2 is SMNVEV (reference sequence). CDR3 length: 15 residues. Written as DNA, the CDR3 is TGTGCCAGCAGTTTAACGTGGACTACCCTATACGAGCAGTACTTC. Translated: CASSLTWTTLYEQYF.

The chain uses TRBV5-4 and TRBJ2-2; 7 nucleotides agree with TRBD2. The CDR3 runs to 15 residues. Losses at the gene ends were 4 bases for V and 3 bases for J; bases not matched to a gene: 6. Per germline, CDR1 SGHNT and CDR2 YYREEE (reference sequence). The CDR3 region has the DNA TGTGCCAGCAGCCCGCTCCGGGAGGACACCGGGGAGCTGTTTTTT. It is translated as CASSPLREDTGELFF.

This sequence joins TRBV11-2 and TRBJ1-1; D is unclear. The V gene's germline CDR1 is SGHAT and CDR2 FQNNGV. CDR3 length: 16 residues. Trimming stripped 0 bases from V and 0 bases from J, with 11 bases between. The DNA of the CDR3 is TGTGCCAGCAGCTTAGATAGGAGAGCTCTGAACACTGAAGCTTTCTTT. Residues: CASSLDRRALNTEAFF. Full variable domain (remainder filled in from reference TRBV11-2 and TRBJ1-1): EAGVAQSPRYKIIEKRQSVAFWCNPISGHATLYWYQQILGQGPKLLIQFQNNGVVDDSQLPKDRFSAERLKGVDSTLKIQPAKLEDSAVYLCASSLDRRALNTEAFFGQGTRLTVV.

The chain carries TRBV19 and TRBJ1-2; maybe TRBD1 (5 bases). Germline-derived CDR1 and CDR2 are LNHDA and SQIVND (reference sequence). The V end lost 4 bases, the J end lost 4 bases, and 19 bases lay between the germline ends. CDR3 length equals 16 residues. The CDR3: CASSTGHPLPLYGYTF. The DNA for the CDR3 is TGTGCCAGTAGTACTGGACATCCCCTCCCCCTCTATGGCTACACCTTC.

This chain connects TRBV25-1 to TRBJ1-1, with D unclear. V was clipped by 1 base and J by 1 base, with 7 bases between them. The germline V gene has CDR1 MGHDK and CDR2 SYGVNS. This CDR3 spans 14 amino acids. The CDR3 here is CASSELGGNTEAFF. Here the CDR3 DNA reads TGTGCCAGCAGTGAATTAGGCGGGAACACTGAAGCTTTCTTT.

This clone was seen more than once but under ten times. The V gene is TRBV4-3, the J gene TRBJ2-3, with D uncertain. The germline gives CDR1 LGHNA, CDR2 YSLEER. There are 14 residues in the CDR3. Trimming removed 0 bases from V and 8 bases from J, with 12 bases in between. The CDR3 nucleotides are TGCGCCAGCAGCCAAGATCGGAGTTACGGTACGCAGTATTTT. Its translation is CASSQDRSYGTQYF.

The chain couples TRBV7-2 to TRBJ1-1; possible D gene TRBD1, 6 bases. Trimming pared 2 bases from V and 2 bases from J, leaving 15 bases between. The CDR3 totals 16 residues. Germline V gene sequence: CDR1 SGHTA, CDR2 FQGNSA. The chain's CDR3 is CASSLPLTGSNTEAFF. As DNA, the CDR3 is TGTGCCAGCAGCTTACCTCTCACAGGGTCCAACACTGAAGCTTTCTTT.

The CDR3 sequence: CASSIGQNFYNEQFF. DNA of the CDR3: TGTGCCAGTAGTATAGGACAGAACTTCTACAATGAGCAGTTCTTC. The genes are TRBV19 and TRBJ2-1; a weak D match, TRBD1 (5 bases). The CDR3 covers 15 residues. V was trimmed by 1 base and J by 3 bases, leaving 10 bases between them. CDR1 is LNHDA and CDR2 is SQIVND in the germline V gene (reference sequence).

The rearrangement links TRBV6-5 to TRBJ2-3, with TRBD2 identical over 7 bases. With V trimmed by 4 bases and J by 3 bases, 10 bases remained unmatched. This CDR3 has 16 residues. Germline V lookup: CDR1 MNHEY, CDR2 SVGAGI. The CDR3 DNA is TGTGCCAGCAGTTTTTTCGGACTAGAGGATACAGATACGCAGTATTTT. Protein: CASSFFGLEDTDTQYF.

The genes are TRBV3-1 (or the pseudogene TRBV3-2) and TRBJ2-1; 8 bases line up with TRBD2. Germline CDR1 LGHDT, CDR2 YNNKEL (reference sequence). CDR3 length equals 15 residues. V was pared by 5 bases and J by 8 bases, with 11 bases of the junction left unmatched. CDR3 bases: TGTGCCAGCAGCTTCCAGCGGGAGCCCCGCGATGAGCAGTTCTTC. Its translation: CASSFQREPRDEQFF.

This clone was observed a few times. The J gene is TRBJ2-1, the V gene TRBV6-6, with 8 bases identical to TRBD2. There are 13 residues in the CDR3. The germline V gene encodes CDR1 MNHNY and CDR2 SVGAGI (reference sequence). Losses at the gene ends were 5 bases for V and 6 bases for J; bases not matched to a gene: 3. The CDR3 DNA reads TGTGCCAGCAGTAGCGGGGGAATCAATGAGCAGTTCTTC. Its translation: CASSSGGINEQFF.

The CDR3 DNA sequence: TGTGCCAGCAGCTTTCCGCCGGGGAGACAGGGGACAACTGAAGCTTTCTTT. Translating gives CASSFPPGRQGTTEAFF. The genes are TRBV11-2 and TRBJ1-1; 8 bases fit TRBD1. CDR1 and CDR2 from the germline V gene are SGHAT and FQNNGV. J was trimmed by 5 bases and V by 3 bases; bases with no gene match: 14. The CDR3 sequence is 17 residues long.

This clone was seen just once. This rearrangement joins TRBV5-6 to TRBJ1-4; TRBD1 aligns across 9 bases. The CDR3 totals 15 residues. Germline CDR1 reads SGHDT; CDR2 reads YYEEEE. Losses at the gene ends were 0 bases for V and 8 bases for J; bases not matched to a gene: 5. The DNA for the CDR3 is TGTGCCAGCAGCTTGGCCGGGACAGGGAGCGAAAAACTGTTTTTT. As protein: CASSLAGTGSEKLFF. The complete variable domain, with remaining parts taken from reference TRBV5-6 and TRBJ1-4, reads DAGVTQSPTHLIKTRGQQVTLRCSPKSGHDTVSWYQQALGQGPQFIFQYYEEEERQRGNFPDRFSGHQFPNYSSELNVNALLLGDSALYLCASSLAGTGSEKLFFGSGTQLSVL.

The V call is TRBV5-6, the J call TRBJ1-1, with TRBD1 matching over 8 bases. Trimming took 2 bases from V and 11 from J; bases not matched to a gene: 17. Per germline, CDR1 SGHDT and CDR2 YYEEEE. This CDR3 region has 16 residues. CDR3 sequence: CASSFNLDRERSKAFF. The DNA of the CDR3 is TGTGCCAGCAGCTTCAACTTGGACAGGGAAAGATCAAAGGCTTTCTTT.

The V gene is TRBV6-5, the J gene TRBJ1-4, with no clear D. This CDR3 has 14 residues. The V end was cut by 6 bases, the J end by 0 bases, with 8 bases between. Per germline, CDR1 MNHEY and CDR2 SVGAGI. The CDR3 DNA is TGTGCCAGCAGGATGACTGCAACTAATGAAAAACTGTTTTTT. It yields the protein CASRMTATNEKLFF.

CDR3 in DNA: TGTGCCAGCAGCTTTGCCACCGGACAGGGATATGGCTACACCTTC. Residues: CASSFATGQGYGYTF. The chain recombines TRBV5-6 with TRBJ1-2, with 8 bases that match TRBD1. The CDR3 sequence is 15 residues long. V dropped 2 bases and J dropped 5; count of bases not matched to a gene: 8. Germline V CDR1 and CDR2: SGHDT, YYEEEE.